This T cell receptor (beta chain) came from a study of blood T cell repertoires in COVID-19. Trimming removed 0 bases from V and 2 bases from J, with 11 bases in between. Germline V lookup: CDR1 SGHNT, CDR2 YYREEE (reference sequence). CDR3 length: 15 residues. Using immunoSEQ multiplex PCR, the repertoire was profiled, and TCRdb retains in-frame clones only, with some absent. The sample lists just over 300,000 clones, 90% occurring once. This clone was counted a single time. The rearrangement links TRBV5-4 to TRBJ1-1, with unresolved D. This sequence originates from a woman between 18 and 29 years old with acute COVID-19. Material for sequencing was PBMCs or T cells enriched from blood (not recorded which). The chain's CDR3 is CASSLDRYRNTEAFF. CDR3 coding DNA: TGTGCCAGCAGCTTGGATAGGTACAGAAACACTGAAGCTTTCTTT.